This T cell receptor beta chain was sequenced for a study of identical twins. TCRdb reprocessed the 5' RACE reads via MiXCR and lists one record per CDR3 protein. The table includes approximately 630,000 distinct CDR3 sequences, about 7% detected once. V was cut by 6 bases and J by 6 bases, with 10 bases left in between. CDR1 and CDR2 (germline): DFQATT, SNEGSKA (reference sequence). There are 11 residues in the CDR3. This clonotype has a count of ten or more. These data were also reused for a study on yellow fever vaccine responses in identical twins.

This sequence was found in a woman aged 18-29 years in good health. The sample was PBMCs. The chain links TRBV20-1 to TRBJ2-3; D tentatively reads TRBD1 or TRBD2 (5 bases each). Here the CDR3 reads CSAGPGDTQYF. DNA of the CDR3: TGCAGTGCGGGACCTGGGGATACGCAGTATTTT.